This TCR beta chain was recovered during a study of beta chain features in type 1 diabetes. Study-level findings and limits: TCRB CDR3 length was moderately but significantly reduced in all four CD4+ subsets of Type 1 diabetes patients.

Sequencing targeted expressed TCRB transcripts, as all isolated RNA had been reverse transcribed. Each sample of naive, central memory or regulatory T cells had, on average, around 4 million reads. Measured with immunoSEQ multiplex PCR; TCRdb has only the in-frame clones, and not every one. This table holds hundreds of thousands of clones, over 11% found once. Remarks on this clone: As yet, its antigen is unknown.

Germline V gene lookup returns CDR1 PRHDT and CDR2 FYEKMQ (reference sequence). The CDR3 contains 15 residues. Trimming took off 2 bases at V and 2 bases at J, with 11 bases between the two ends. The rearrangement links TRBV13 to TRBJ2-3; tentative D call: TRBD2 (6 bases). Sequencing was done on a sample of naive CD4+ T cells from blood. The receptor was isolated from a man aged 30-40 years in good health. CDR3 DNA sequence: TGTGCCAGCAGCTTACGACGGGGGACCACAGATACGCAGTATTTT. As protein: CASSLRRGTTDTQYF.